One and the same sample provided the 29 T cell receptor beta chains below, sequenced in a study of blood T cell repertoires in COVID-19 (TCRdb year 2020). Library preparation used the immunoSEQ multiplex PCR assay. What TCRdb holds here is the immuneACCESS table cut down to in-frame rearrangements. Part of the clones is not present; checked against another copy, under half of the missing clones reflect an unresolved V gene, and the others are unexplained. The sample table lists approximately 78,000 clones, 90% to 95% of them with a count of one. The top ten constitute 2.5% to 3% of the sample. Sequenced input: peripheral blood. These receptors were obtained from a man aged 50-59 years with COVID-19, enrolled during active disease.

The CDR3 loop reads CASSPDSGVYNEQFF. CDR3 in DNA: TGTGCCAGCTCACCGGATAGCGGTGTTTACAATGAGCAGTTCTTC. The J gene is TRBJ2-1, the V gene TRBV18; TRBD2 might be the D (6 bases). Looked up from germline, CDR1 is KGHSH and CDR2 is LQKENI. CDR3 length: 15 residues. V gave up 3 bases and J gave up 4 bases, with 13 bases separating them.

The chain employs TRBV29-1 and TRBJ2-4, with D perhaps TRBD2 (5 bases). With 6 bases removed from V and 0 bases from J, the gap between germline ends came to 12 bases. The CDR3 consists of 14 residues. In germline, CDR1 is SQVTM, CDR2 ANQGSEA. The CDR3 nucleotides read TGCAGCGTGATGACGGGAATAGCCAAAAACATTCAGTACTTC. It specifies CSVMTGIAKNIQYF.

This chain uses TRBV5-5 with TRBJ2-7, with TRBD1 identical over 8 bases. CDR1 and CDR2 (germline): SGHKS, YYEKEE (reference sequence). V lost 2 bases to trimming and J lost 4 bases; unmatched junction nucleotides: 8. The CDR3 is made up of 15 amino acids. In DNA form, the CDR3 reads TGTGCCAGCAGCTTAGGGACAGGAAGGGATTACGAGCAGTACGTC. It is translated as CASSLGTGRDYEQYV.

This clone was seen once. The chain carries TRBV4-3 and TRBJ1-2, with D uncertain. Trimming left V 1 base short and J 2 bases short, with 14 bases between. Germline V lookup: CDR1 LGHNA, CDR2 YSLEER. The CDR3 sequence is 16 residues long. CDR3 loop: CASSQAAGLANYGYTF. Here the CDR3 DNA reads TGCGCCAGCAGCCAAGCGGCGGGCCTAGCGAACTATGGCTACACCTTC.

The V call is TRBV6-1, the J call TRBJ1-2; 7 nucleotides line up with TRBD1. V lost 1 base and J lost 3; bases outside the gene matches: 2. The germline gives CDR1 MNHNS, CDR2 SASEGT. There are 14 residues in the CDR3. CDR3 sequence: CASSEDDRDYGYTF. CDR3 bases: TGTGCCAGCAGTGAAGACGACAGGGACTATGGCTACACCTTC.

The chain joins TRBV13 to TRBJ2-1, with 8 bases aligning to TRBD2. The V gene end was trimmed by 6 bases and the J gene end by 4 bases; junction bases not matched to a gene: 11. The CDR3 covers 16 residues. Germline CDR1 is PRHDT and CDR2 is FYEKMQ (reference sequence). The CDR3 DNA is TGTGCCAGCAGTTCCACTAGCGGAGATCCGTACAATGAGCAGTTCTTC. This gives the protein CASSSTSGDPYNEQFF.

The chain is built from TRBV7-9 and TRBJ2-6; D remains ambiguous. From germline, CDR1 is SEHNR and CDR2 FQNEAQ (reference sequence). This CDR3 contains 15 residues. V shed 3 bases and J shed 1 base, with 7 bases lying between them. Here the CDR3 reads CASSFSISGANVLTF. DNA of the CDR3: TGTGCCAGCAGCTTTAGTATTTCTGGGGCCAACGTCCTGACTTTC.

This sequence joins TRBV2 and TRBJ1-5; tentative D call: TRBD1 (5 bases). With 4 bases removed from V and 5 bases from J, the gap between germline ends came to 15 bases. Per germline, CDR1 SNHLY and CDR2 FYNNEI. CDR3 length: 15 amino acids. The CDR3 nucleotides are TGTGCCAGCAGTGGGGCTGTGACAGTGTATCAGCCCCAGCATTTT. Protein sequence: CASSGAVTVYQPQHF.

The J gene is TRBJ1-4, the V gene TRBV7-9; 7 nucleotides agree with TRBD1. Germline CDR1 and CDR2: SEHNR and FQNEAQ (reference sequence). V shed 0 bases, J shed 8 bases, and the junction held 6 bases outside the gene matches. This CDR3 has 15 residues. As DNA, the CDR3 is TGTGCCAGCAGCTTAGCCGTAACAGGGGAGGAAAAACTGTTTTTT. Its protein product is CASSLAVTGEEKLFF.

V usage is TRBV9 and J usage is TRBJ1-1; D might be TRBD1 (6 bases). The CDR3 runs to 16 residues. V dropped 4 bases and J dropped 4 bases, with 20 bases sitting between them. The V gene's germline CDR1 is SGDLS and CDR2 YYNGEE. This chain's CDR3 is CASSPQRGGSGTEAFF. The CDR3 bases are TGTGCCAGCAGCCCGCAGAGGGGGGGGTCCGGCACTGAAGCTTTCTTT.

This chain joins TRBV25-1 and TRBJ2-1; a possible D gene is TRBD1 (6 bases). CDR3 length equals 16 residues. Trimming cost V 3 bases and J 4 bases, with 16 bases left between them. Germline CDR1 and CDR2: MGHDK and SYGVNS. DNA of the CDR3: TGTGCCAGCAGTGATGCCCGGGCGGACAGATACAATGAGCAGTTCTTC. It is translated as CASSDARADRYNEQFF.

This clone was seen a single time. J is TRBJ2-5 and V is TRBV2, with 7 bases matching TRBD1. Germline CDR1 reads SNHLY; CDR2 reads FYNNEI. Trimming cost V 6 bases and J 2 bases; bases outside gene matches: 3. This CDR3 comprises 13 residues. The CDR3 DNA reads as TGTGCCAGCAGAGGGACAGAACAAGAGACCCAGTACTTC. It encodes CASRGTEQETQYF.

Here the CDR3 DNA reads TGTGCCAGCAGCTTAGTATTTGAGTACGAGCAGTACTTC. This encodes CASSLVFEYEQYF. This chain connects TRBV7-2 to TRBJ2-7, with unresolved D. Germline CDR1 SGHTA, CDR2 FQGNSA. V dropped 1 base and J dropped 4 bases, with 8 bases sitting between them. The CDR3 is made up of 13 amino acids.

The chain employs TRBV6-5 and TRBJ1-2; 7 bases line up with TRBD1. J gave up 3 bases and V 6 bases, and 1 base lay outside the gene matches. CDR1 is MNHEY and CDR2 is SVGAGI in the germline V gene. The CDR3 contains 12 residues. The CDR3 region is CASRQGDYGYTF. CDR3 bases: TGTGCCAGCAGGCAGGGGGACTATGGCTACACCTTC.

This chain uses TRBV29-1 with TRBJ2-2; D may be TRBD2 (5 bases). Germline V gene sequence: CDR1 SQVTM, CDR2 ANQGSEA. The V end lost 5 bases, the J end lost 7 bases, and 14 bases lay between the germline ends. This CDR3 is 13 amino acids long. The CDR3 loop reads CSVQYRRGGELFF. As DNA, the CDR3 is TGCAGCGTTCAGTATCGACGGGGCGGGGAGCTGTTTTTT.

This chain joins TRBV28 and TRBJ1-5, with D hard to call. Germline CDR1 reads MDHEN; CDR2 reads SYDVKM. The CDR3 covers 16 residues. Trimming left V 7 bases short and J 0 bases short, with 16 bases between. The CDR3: CASTNRLAVSNQPQHF. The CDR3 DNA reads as TGTGCCAGCACCAATAGGTTAGCGGTTAGCAATCAGCCCCAGCATTTT.

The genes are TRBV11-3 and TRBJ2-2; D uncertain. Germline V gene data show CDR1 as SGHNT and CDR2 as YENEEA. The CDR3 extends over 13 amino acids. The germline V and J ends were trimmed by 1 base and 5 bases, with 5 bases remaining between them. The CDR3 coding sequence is TGTGCCAGCAGCTTAGGGCTTACCGGGGAGCTGTTTTTT. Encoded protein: CASSLGLTGELFF.

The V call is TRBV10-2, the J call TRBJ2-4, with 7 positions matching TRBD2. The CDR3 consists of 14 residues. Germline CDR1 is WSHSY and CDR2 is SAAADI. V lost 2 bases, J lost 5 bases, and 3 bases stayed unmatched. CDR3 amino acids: CASSEPLAQNIQYF. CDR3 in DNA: TGCGCCAGCAGTGAGCCACTAGCGCAAAACATTCAGTACTTC.

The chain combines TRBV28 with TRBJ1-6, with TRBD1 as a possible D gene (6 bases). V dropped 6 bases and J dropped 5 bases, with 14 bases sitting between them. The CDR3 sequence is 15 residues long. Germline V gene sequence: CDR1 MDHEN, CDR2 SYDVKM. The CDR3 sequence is CASREGGVDNSPLHF. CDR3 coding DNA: TGTGCCAGCAGGGAGGGGGGGGTCGATAATTCACCCCTCCACTTT. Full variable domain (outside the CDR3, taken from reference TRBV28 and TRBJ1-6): DVKVTQSSRYLVKRTGEKVFLECVQDMDHENMFWYRQDPGLGLRLIYFSYDVKMKEKGDIPEGYSVSREKKERFSLILESASTNQTSMYLCASREGGVDNSPLHFGNGTRLTVT.

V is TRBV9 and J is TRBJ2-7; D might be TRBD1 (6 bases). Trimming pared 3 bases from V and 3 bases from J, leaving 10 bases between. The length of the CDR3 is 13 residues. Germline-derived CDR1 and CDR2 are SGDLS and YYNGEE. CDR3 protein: CASSEPGVYEQYV. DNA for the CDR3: TGTGCCAGCAGCGAGCCAGGGGTCTACGAGCAGTACGTC.

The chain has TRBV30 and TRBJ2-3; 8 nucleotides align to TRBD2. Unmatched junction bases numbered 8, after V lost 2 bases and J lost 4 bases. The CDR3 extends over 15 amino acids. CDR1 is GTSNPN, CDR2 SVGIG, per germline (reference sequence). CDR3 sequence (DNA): TGTGCCTGGAGTTCCGGGACTAGGGTCCCAGATACGCAGTATTTT. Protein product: CAWSSGTRVPDTQYF.

The CDR3 coding sequence is TGCAGCGTTGGGTCAGGGGTCCTGATCAGCACAGATACGCAGTATTTT. Protein product: CSVGSGVLISTDTQYF. The rearrangement joins TRBV29-1 to TRBJ2-3; tentative D call: TRBD1 (6 bases). Germline V CDR1 and CDR2: SQVTM, ANQGSEA. V was trimmed by 4 bases and J by 0 bases, leaving 17 bases between them. The CDR3 is 16 amino acids.

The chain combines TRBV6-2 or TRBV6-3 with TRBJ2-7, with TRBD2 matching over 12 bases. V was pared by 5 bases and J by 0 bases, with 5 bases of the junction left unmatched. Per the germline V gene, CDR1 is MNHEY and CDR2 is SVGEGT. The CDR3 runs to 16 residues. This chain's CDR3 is CASSRGLAGLSYEQYF. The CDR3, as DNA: TGTGCCAGCAGTCGGGGACTAGCGGGCCTCTCCTACGAGCAGTACTTC.

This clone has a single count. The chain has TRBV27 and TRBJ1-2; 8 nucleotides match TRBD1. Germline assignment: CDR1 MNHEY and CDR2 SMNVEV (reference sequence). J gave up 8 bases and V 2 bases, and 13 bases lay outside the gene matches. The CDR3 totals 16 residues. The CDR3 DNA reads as TGTGCCAGCAGTTTAGGCGGTGCAGGGGGCGCTGGCGGCTACACCTTC. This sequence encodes CASSLGGAGGAGGYTF.

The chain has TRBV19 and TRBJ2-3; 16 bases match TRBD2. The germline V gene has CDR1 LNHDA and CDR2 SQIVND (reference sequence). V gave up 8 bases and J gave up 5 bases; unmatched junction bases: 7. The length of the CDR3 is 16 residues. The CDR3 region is CASRSGTSGREDTQYF. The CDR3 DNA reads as TGTGCCAGTCGATCCGGGACTAGCGGGAGGGAAGATACGCAGTATTTT.

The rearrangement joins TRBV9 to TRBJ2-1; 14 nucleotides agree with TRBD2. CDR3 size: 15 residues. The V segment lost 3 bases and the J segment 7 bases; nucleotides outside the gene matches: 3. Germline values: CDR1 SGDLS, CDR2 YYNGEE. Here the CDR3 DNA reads TGTGCCAGCAGCGGGGGGACTAGCGGGAGAAATGAGCAGTTCTTC. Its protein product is CASSGGTSGRNEQFF.

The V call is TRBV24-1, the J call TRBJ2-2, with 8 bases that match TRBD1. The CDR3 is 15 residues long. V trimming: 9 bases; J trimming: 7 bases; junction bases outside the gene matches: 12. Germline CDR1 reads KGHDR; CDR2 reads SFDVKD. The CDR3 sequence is CATEMTGAPVGELFF. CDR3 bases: TGTGCCACCGAGATGACAGGGGCGCCCGTCGGGGAGCTGTTTTTT.

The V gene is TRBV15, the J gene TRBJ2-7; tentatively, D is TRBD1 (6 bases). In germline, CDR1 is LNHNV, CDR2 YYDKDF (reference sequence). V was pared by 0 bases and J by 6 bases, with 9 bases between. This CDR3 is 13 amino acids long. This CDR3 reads CATSRDQGFEQYF. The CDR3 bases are TGTGCCACCAGCAGAGATCAGGGGTTCGAGCAGTACTTC.

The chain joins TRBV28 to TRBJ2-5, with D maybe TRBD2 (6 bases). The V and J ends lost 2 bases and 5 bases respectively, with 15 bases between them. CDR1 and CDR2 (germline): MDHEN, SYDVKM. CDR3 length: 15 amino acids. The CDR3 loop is CASSLRGSGGETQYF. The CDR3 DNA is TGTGCCAGCAGTTTAAGAGGGAGTGGGGGGGAGACCCAGTACTTC.